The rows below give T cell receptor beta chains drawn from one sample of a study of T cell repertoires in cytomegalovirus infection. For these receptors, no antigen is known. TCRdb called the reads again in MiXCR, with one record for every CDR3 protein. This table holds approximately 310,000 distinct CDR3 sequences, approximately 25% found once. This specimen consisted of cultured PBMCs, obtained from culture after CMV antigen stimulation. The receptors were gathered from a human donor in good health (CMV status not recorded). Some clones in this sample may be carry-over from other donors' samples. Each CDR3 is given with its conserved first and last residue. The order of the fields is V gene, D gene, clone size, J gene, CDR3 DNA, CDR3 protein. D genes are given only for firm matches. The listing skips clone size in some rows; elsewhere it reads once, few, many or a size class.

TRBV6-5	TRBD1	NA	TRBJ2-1	TGTGCCAGCACCCACGGAACAGGGGGCCATGAGCAGTTCTTC	CASTHGTGGHEQFF
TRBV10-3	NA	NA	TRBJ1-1	TGTGCCATCAGTGAGTTCGTCAGTATGAACACTGAAGCTTTCTTT	CAISEFVSMNTEAFF
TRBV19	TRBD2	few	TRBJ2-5	TGTGCCAGTAGTCTTAGACTAGCAGATTCGGAGACCCAGTACTTC	CASSLRLADSETQYF
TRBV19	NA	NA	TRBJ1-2	TGTGCCAGTAGTACGCGACATTTAAACTATGGCTACACCTTC	CASSTRHLNYGYTF
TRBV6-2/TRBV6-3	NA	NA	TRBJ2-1	TGTGCCAGCAGCCCAAGGAGTGAGCAGTTCTTC	CASSPRSEQFF
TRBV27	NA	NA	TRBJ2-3	TGTGCCAGCAGCCCCCAGGGAAAGGGTTCAGATACGCAGTATTTT	CASSPQGKGSDTQYF
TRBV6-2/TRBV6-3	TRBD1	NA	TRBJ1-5	TGTGCCAGCAGTTACTCGACAGGGGGTACGGATCAGCCCCAGCATTTT	CASSYSTGGTDQPQHF
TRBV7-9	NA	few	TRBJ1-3	TGTGCCAGCACCGAAGCGACAGGCTTCAGCTCTGGAAACACCATATATTTT	CASTEATGFSSGNTIYF
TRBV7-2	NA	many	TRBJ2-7	TGTGCCAGCAGCTTAAACAGAAACGAGCAGTACTTC	CASSLNRNEQYF
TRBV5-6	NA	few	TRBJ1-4	TGTGCCAGCAGTCACAATGAAAAACTGTTTTTT	CASSHNEKLFF
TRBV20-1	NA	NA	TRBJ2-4	TGCAGTGCTAGAGATCTTTTAGGCAGGGGCGACATTCAGTACTTC	CSARDLLGRGDIQYF
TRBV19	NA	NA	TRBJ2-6	TGTGCCAGTAGTATAGGACAGGTTGCCCCCTCTGGGGCCAACGTCCTGACTTTC	CASSIGQVAPSGANVLTF
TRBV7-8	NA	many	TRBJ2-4	TGTGCCAGCAGCCCACAGACCTGGGGAGACTCCTCCCTTGACAAAAACATTCAGTACTTC	CASSPQTWGDSSLDKNIQYF